This T cell receptor beta chain was documented in a study of beta chain features in type 1 diabetes. One heparinised blood draw, averaging about 120 mL, came from each donor. Study-level results: Any HLA effect on TCRB rearrangement was left unresolved by small sub-analyses. A moderate, significant TCRB CDR3 shortening appeared in type 1 diabetes across four CD4+ subsets. Naive, central memory and regulatory TCRB repertoires appeared more similar among patients than healthy donors.

This clone was seen only a few times. Its antigen is undetermined. Isolated RNA was reverse transcribed in full, so expressed TCRB transcripts were sequenced. The repertoire was sequenced with immunoSEQ multiplex PCR; TCRdb's copy has only in-frame clones and lacks some. The repertoire has approximately 730,000 clones, roughly 13% of them found once; the top ten carry less than 0.025%. In germline, CDR1 is SGHVS, CDR2 FNYEAQ. V trimming: 7 bases; J trimming: 6 bases; junction bases outside the gene matches: 9. This CDR3 contains 13 residues. The sequencing input was naive CD4+ T cells from blood. The clonotype comes from a man aged 18 to 29 with type 1 diabetes. The rearrangement joins TRBV7-6 to TRBJ2-7; 7 bases are a match to TRBD2. The CDR3, as DNA: TGTGCCAGCACCTCATGGGGGGGAGGCGAGCAGTACTTC. Translated, it gives CASTSWGGGEQYF.